In this sample, the clone carrying this TCR beta chain turned up many times. This record belongs to a study of early T cells in non-severe SARS-CoV-2 infection. The V gene's germline CDR1 is DFQATT and CDR2 SNEGSKA (reference sequence). Trimming removed 0 bases at V and 0 bases at J, with 18 bases between. This CDR3 is built from 17 residues. TCRdb processed the 5' RACE reads anew with MiXCR; each CDR3 protein has one entry. The data contain tens of thousands of distinct CDR3 sequences, around 8% of them singletons. The starting material was whole blood, obtained at baseline. V usage is TRBV20-1 and J usage is TRBJ2-7, with D possibly being TRBD2 (5 bases). This sequence was found in an adult who was a healthcare worker with PCR-confirmed SARS-CoV-2 infection or an uninfected control (not recorded which). The CDR3, as DNA: TGCAGTGCTAGAGATTCAAAGTGGGGAGTAGGCTCCTACGAGCAGTACTTC. Residues: CSARDSKWGVGSYEQYF.